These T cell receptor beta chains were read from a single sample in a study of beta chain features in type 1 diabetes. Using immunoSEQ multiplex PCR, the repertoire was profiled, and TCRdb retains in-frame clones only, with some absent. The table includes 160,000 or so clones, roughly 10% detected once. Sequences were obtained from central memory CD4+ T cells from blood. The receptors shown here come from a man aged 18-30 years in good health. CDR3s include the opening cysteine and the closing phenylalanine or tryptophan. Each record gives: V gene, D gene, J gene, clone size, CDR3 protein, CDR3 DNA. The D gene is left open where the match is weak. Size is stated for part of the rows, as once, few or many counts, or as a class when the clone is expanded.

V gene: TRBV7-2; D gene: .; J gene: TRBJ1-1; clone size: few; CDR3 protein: CASSLAQNTEAFF; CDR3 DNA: TGTGCCAGCAGCTTAGCCCAAAACACTGAAGCTTTCTTT
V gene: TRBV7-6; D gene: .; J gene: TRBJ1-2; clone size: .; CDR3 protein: CASSLAAGANGYTF; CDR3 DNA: TGTGCCAGCAGCTTAGCGGCAGGGGCAAATGGCTACACCTTC
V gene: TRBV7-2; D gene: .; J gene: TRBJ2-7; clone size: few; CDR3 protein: CASSLGKGHYEQYF; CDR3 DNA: TGTGCCAGCAGCTTAGGGAAGGGCCACTACGAGCAGTACTTC
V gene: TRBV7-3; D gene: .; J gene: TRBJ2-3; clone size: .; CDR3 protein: CASSPSRTTDTQYF; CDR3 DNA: TGTGCCAGCAGCCCTTCTAGAACGACAGATACGCAGTATTTT
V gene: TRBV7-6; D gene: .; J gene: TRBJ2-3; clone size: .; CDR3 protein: CASSLGGRGTDTQYF; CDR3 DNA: TGTGCCAGCAGCTTAGGTGGTCGGGGCACAGATACGCAGTATTTT
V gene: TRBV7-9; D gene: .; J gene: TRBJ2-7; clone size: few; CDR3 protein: CASNGPSYEQYF; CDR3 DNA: TGTGCCAGCAACGGGCCTTCCTACGAGCAGTACTTC
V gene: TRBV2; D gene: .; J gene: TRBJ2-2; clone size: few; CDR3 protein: CASGSDSGELFF; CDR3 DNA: TGTGCCAGCGGTAGCGATTCCGGGGAGCTGTTTTTT
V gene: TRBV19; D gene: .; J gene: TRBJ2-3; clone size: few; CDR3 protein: CASTPSGTDTQYF; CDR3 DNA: TGTGCCAGTACGCCCTCGGGGACAGATACGCAGTATTTT
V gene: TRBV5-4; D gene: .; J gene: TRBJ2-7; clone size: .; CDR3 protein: CASSLVAGTEQYF; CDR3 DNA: TGTGCCAGCAGCTTGGTGGCAGGGACCGAGCAGTACTTC
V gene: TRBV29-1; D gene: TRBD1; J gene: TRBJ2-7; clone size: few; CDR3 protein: CSVPGQGIYEQYF; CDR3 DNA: TGCAGCGTACCGGGACAGGGGATCTACGAGCAGTACTTC
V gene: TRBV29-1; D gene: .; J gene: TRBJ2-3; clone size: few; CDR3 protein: CSVEDRFRSSTDTQYF; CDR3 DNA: TGCAGCGTTGAAGACCGTTTTCGTTCTAGCACAGATACGCAGTATTTT
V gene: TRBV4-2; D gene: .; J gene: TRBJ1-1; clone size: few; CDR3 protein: CASSQEGRAEAFF; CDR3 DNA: TGTGCCAGCAGCCAAGAAGGCAGGGCTGAAGCTTTCTTT
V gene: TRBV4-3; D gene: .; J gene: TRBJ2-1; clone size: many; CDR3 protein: CASSQDLFSNEQFF; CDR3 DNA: TGCGCCAGCAGCCAAGATCTCTTTAGCAATGAGCAGTTCTTC
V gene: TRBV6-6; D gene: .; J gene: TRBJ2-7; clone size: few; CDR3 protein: CASSQAGYEQYF; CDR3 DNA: TGTGCCAGCAGCCAGGCGGGGTACGAGCAGTACTTC
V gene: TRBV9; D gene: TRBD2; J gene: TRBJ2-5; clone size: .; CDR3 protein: CASSVSGGAAETQYF; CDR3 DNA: TGTGCCAGCAGCGTTAGCGGGGGGGCCGCAGAGACCCAGTACTTC
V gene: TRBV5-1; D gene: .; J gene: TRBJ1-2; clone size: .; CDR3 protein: CASSLDIAGGANYGYTF; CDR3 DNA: TGCGCCAGCAGCTTGGATATCGCCGGGGGTGCTAACTATGGCTACACCTTC
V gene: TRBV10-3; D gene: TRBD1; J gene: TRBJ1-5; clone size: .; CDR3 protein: CAIRTGTGSNQPQHF; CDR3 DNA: TGTGCCATCAGAACCGGGACAGGGAGCAATCAGCCCCAGCATTTT
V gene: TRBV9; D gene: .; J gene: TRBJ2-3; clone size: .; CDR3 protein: CASSVDPSTDTQYF; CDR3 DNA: TGTGCCAGCAGCGTAGATCCTAGCACAGATACGCAGTATTTT
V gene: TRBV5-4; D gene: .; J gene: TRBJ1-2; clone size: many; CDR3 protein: CASSLRQSYGYTF; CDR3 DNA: TGTGCCAGCAGCTTGAGACAGAGCTATGGCTACACCTTC
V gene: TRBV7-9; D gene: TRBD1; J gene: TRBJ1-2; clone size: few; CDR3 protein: CASSVHQGAGDYGYTF; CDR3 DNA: TGTGCCAGCAGCGTGCATCAGGGGGCAGGGGACTATGGCTACACCTTC